The rows below give T cell receptor beta chains drawn from one sample of a study of shared clonotypes between healthy human individuals. The repertoire was sequenced with immunoSEQ multiplex PCR; TCRdb's copy has only in-frame clones and lacks some. The table has some 490,000 clones, around 85% seen once. Material: PBMCs. The receptor source for this set is a woman in her 40s in good health. Some clones in this sample may be carry-over from other donors' samples. Both conserved end residues are part of each CDR3. A D gene is named only where the DNA matches it firmly. Size is stated for part of the rows, as once, few or many counts, or as a class when the clone is expanded.

size	D	V	J	CDR3	DNA
.	TRBD2	TRBV30	TRBJ2-7	CAWSVRASGHEQYF	TGTGCCTGGAGTGTAAGGGCTAGCGGACACGAGCAGTACTTC
once	TRBD1	TRBV28	TRBJ1-4	CASSSSTGGGEKLFF	TGTGCCAGCAGTTCCTCGACAGGGGGGGGTGAAAAACTGTTTTTT
.	.	TRBV29-1	TRBJ2-7	CSVVAQGRSYEQYF	TGCAGCGTTGTCGCCCAGGGCCGATCCTACGAGCAGTACTTC
.	.	TRBV28	TRBJ2-5	CASIPTGRRLETQYF	TGTGCCAGCATACCCACGGGGCGTAGGTTGGAGACCCAGTACTTC
.	.	TRBV15	TRBJ2-1	CATSRDLGNEQFF	TGTGCCACCAGCAGAGATCTAGGGAATGAGCAGTTCTTC
.	.	TRBV19	TRBJ1-5	CASSHLGVEQPQHF	TGTGCCAGTAGCCACCTCGGGGTGGAACAGCCCCAGCATTTT
.	.	TRBV6-1	TRBJ1-4	CASSEIFEKLFF	TGTGCCAGCAGTGAAATCTTTGAAAAACTGTTTTTT
.	.	TRBV6-1	TRBJ1-5	CASSVRVGVNSNQPQHF	TGTGCCAGCAGTGTTAGGGTGGGGGTAAATAGCAATCAGCCCCAGCATTTT
.	.	TRBV2	TRBJ2-5	CASTPNSEQTQYF	TGTGCCAGCACCCCGAATAGCGAACAGACCCAGTACTTC
.	.	TRBV5-6	TRBJ1-1	CASSSRDTKEAFF	TGTGCCAGCAGCTCCCGGGACACCAAAGAAGCTTTCTTT
.	.	TRBV5-5	TRBJ1-1	CASSLEAGLNTEAFF	TGTGCCAGCAGCTTGGAGGCAGGTCTGAACACTGAAGCTTTCTTT
.	.	TRBV28	TRBJ1-4	CASSLTGNNEKLFF	TGTGCCAGCAGTTTAACAGGAAATAATGAAAAACTGTTTTTT
.	.	TRBV25-1	TRBJ1-1	CASSGGGVDGHTEAFF	TGTGCCAGCAGTGGTGGGGGGGTGGATGGGCACACTGAAGCTTTCTTT
few	.	TRBV28	TRBJ2-7	CASRGAGNAYEQYF	TGTGCCAGCAGAGGCGCAGGGAACGCCTACGAGCAGTACTTC
once	TRBD2	TRBV7-9	TRBJ2-1	CASLSGRASSYNEQFF	TGTGCCAGCCTTAGCGGGAGGGCGAGCTCCTACAATGAGCAGTTCTTC
.	TRBD2	TRBV6-6	TRBJ2-3	CANTRGRVTTDTQYF	TGTGCCAACACCCGAGGGAGGGTTACCACAGATACGCAGTATTTT
.	TRBD2	TRBV5-1	TRBJ2-5	CASTTSDQETQYF	TGCGCCAGCACTACTAGCGACCAAGAGACCCAGTACTTC
many	TRBD1	TRBV6-9	TRBJ1-5	CASNERQGGGNQPQHF	TGTGCCAGCAACGAACGACAGGGGGGAGGAAATCAGCCCCAGCATTTT
.	.	TRBV11-2	TRBJ1-2	CASSKDFVGYTF	TGTGCCAGCAGCAAGGACTTCGTTGGCTACACCTTC
.	.	TRBV2	TRBJ1-4	CASSYRLDDEKLFF	TGTGCCAGCAGTTACAGGCTGGACGATGAAAAACTGTTTTTT
once	TRBD1	TRBV25-1	TRBJ1-1	CASSKPTGGTEAFF	TGTGCCAGCAGTAAGCCCACAGGGGGCACTGAAGCTTTCTTT
.	.	TRBV27	TRBJ2-7	CASTKWPQGTYEQYF	TGTGCCAGCACGAAATGGCCACAGGGTACCTACGAGCAGTACTTC
.	TRBD2	TRBV30	TRBJ2-3	CAWGLAGTDTQYF	TGTGCCTGGGGACTAGCGGGCACAGATACGCAGTATTTT
.	.	TRBV11-3	TRBJ2-2	CASSFSPSGGNCGELFF	TGTGCCAGCAGCTTTAGCCCCTCAGGGGGGAATTGTGGGGAGCTGTTTTTT
.	.	TRBV6-1	TRBJ2-3	CASSDPRGADTQYF	TGTGCCAGCAGTGATCCCAGGGGGGCGGATACGCAGTATTTT
.	.	TRBV5-1	TRBJ1-4	CASSLGSSGEKLFF	TGCGCCAGCAGCTTGGGTAGCTCAGGAGAAAAACTGTTTTTT
.	.	TRBV5-4	TRBJ2-5	CASSRDLGETQYF	TGTGCCAGCAGCAGGGACCTTGGCGAGACCCAGTACTTC
.	TRBD2	TRBV6-1	TRBJ2-2	CASSRSGANTGELFF	TGTGCCAGCAGTCGTAGCGGGGCGAACACCGGGGAGCTGTTTTTT
once	TRBD1	TRBV7-2	TRBJ1-4	CASSSGQGTEKLFF	TGTGCCAGCAGCTCCGGACAGGGAACCGAAAAACTGTTTTTT
.	.	TRBV21-1	TRBJ2-2	CASSKRQTNTGELFF	TGTGCCAGCAGCAAACGTCAAACGAACACCGGGGAGCTGTTTTTT
.	TRBD1	TRBV9	TRBJ1-2	CASSVAPQGALDYGYTF	TGTGCCAGCAGCGTAGCCCCGCAGGGGGCGCTGGACTATGGCTACACCTTC
once	TRBD1	TRBV5-4	TRBJ1-2	CASSSGTGAPSNYGYTF	TGTGCCAGCAGCAGCGGGACAGGGGCCCCCTCTAACTATGGCTACACCTTC
.	.	TRBV25-1	TRBJ2-7	CASSEAGDYEQYF	TGTGCCAGCAGTGAAGCTGGCGACTACGAGCAGTACTTC
once	TRBD1	TRBV28	TRBJ1-4	CASSSWTGRWEKLFF	TGTGCCAGCAGCTCCTGGACAGGGCGGTGGGAAAAACTGTTTTTT
.	.	TRBV28	TRBJ1-2	CASTTPVTYGYTF	TGTGCCAGCACAACCCCAGTGACCTATGGCTACACCTTC
.	.	TRBV7-9	TRBJ1-5	CASSLGVGGYNQPQHF	TGTGCCAGCAGCTTAGGGGTTGGAGGATACAATCAGCCCCAGCATTTT
.	.	TRBV6-4	TRBJ2-2	CASSERGSTGELFF	TGTGCCAGCAGTGAGAGGGGGAGTACCGGGGAGCTGTTTTTT
.	.	TRBV7-9	TRBJ2-1	CASSIYNEQFF	TGTGCCAGCAGCATATACAATGAGCAGTTCTTC
.	TRBD1	TRBV27	TRBJ1-4	CASSPSLGTGAEKLFF	TGTGCCAGCAGTCCTTCCTTAGGGACAGGGGCGGAAAAACTGTTTTTT
.	.	TRBV25-1	TRBJ2-1	CASSEPPYYNEQFF	TGTGCCAGCAGTGAGCCACCGTACTACAATGAGCAGTTCTTC
once	.	TRBV20-1	TRBJ1-3	CSASSGNTIYF	TGCAGTGCTAGCTCTGGAAACACCATATATTTT
.	TRBD1	TRBV6-6	TRBJ2-2	CASSTTGGDGELFF	TGTGCCAGCAGTACGACAGGGGGGGACGGGGAGCTGTTTTTT